This entry is about one T cell receptor (beta chain). The entry originates in a study of blood T cell repertoires in COVID-19. Study details: COVID-19 samples, acute and convalescent, were from the United States, Italy and Spain. T cells, B-cell-depleted T cells, or PBMCs provided the cDNA or gDNA that served as material.

Germline CDR1 is MNHEY and CDR2 is SMNVEV (reference sequence). V was cut by 6 bases and J by 5 bases, with 16 bases left in between. The CDR3 spans 14 residues. Per the original data handling: It was from reference gene primer amplification that nucleated cell counts were estimated. Assay used: immunoSEQ multiplex PCR; TCRdb lists only in-frame clones, some missing. The V and J calls and clone size are taken from that table; D and trimming were inferred from the DNA. The table includes 65,000 to 85,000 clones, around 81% detected once. Sample: peripheral blood. The rearrangement joins TRBV27 to TRBJ1-1, with D perhaps TRBD1 (6 bases). The clonotype originates from a human donor in a cohort sampled during active COVID-19. CDR3 in amino acids: CASRLSKGGTEAFF. Written as DNA, the CDR3 is TGTGCCAGCAGACTTTCGAAGGGGGGGACTGAAGCTTTCTTT.